This T cell receptor (beta chain) was recovered during a study of T cells in Graves' hyperthyroidism and ophthalmopathy. TCR beta CDR3 region amplification was performed from RNA transcripts. The TCR CDR3 was amplified in a first-round RT-PCR using the HTBI primer set. TCRdb reprocessed the multiplex PCR reads via MiXCR and lists one record per CDR3 protein. This table has approximately 410,000 distinct CDR3 sequences, 12% to 15% appearing once. At least ten counts were recorded for this clonotype. Its antigen is not identified. CDR1 is DFQATT and CDR2 is SNEGSKA in the germline V gene (reference sequence). Deletions cut 3 bases from V and 0 bases from J, with 12 bases between. This CDR3 is built from 15 residues. The study, taken as a whole, reports: Blood also showed most of the thyroid clonotypes that were expanded above 0.001.

The source is a young woman with Graves' hyperthyroidism. V and J are TRBV20-1 and TRBJ2-1; tentative D call: TRBD1 (6 bases). Sequencing was carried out using blood. The DNA of the CDR3 is TGCAGTGCTAGGGGGGCGGAAAGCTCCTACAATGAGCAGTTCTTC. Translated, it gives CSARGAESSYNEQFF.